This T cell receptor (beta chain) was recorded in a study of identical twins. General study results and limits: Rather than following the same donors, the conclusions depended on cross-sectional statistical analysis. Cord blood beta clonotypes that were abundant carried fewer insertions, and memory repertoires showed no such trend. Within twin pairs, the out-of-frame alpha sequences they shared showed excess low generation probability.

Unique molecular identifiers were present on the cDNA, and a universal primer site came from template switching. TCRdb redid the calling of the 5' RACE reads with MiXCR, one entry per CDR3 protein. Among under 450,000 distinct CDR3 sequences listed, 18% were seen once. This clonotype was observed many times. The antigen is not known. V lost 6 bases and J lost 4, with 15 bases in between. This CDR3 is built from 14 residues. Germline V CDR1 and CDR2: SQVTM, ANQGSEA. The chain employs TRBV29-1 and TRBJ2-2; TRBD1 is a possible D gene (6 bases). Specimen: naive T cells sorted from blood. This TCR was recovered from a man aged 45-60 years in good health. For the CDR3, the DNA is TGCAGCGTCGTTCACAGGGAAGGCACCGGGGAGCTGTTTTTT. As protein: CSVVHREGTGELFF.